This T cell receptor beta chain was recovered during a study of long-term antiretroviral therapy in people with HIV. Notes on the study in general: Pre-ART clonal expansions dominated every time point's repertoire. ART-treated samples gained diversity yet remained below transplant donor controls. Versus controls, repertoires in people with HIV had narrower CDR3 length ranges.

immunoSEQ v3.0 was run at survey level. Each sample had sequencing targeting about 40,000-55,000 T-cell genomes. The protocol was immunoSEQ multiplex PCR, while the TCRdb copy is restricted to in-frame clones and leaves out a portion. The repertoire holds 15,000 to 20,000 clones, with approximately 78% as singletons. A note on this clone: Its target is unknown.

Germline V gives CDR1 SGHKS, CDR2 YYEKEE (reference sequence). Trimming left V 4 bases short and J 3 bases short, with 13 bases between. The CDR3 consists of 14 residues. The source material was unsorted PBMCs, sampled at the start of antiretroviral therapy, before treatment. The sequence was obtained from a woman in her 40s with HIV. This chain connects TRBV5-5 to TRBJ1-2; unclear D gene. The CDR3 DNA is TGTGCCAGCAGCCCCTCAGAGGTTCACTATGGCTACACCTTC. Translated, it gives CASSPSEVHYGYTF.